This passage covers 17 T cell receptor beta chains from one sample sequenced in a study of early stage breast cancer tumors. TCRdb's copy holds only in-frame clones and misses some; the assay was immunoSEQ multiplex PCR. The sample includes approximately 54,000 clones, more than 70% of them seen just once. Specimen: blood. These receptors came from a person aged 35-55 years with breast cancer.

This chain links TRBV21-1 with TRBJ1-5; the D call of TRBD1 is as the table states it, not checked on the DNA. TRBV21-1 is a known pseudogene. The CDR3 consists of 15 residues. CDR3 bases: TGTGCCAGCAGGGGGACAGGGGGAAGCAATCAGCCCCAGCATTTT. This translates into CASRGTGGSNQPQHF.

This clone was found many times. The gene calls are TRBV2 and TRBJ1-3; tentatively, D is TRBD1 (6 bases). CDR3 length: 14 residues. The ends were cut back, 6 bases at V and 6 bases at J, with 15 bases in the middle. In germline, CDR1 is SNHLY, CDR2 FYNNEI. The CDR3 sequence is CASSRVTGENTIYF. CDR3 in DNA: TGTGCCAGCAGCAGGGTGACAGGAGAAAACACCATATATTTT.

The J gene is TRBJ2-2, the V gene TRBV5-5, with D perhaps being TRBD1 or TRBD2 (5 bases each). Germline lookup yields CDR1 SGHKS and CDR2 YYEKEE (reference sequence). V shed 4 bases and J shed 3 bases, with 13 bases lying between them. The CDR3 has 15 amino acids. In DNA form, the CDR3 reads TGTGCCAGCAGCGGGGACCCTCCGGACACCGGGGAGCTGTTTTTT. It specifies CASSGDPPDTGELFF.

This clone turned up a few times. The rearrangement links TRBV9 to TRBJ2-1; D call uncertain. This CDR3 is built from 14 residues. The germline gives CDR1 SGDLS, CDR2 YYNGEE. Trimming took 3 bases from V and 9 from J, leaving 16 bases between them. The CDR3 nucleotides read TGTGCCAGCAGCGCATTACAATCGGCGGCTGAGCAGTTCTTC. Protein product: CASSALQSAAEQFF.

DNA of the CDR3: TGTGCCAGCAGCTTAAGGGGGGGCATGACAAACACTGAAGCTTTCTTT. Translation: CASSLRGGMTNTEAFF. The V and J genes are TRBV7-6 and TRBJ1-1; TRBD1 might be the D (6 bases). V lost 2 bases and J lost 2, with 15 bases in between. CDR1 SGHVS and CDR2 FNYEAQ come from the germline V gene. CDR3 length equals 16 residues.

The chain is built from TRBV1 and TRBJ2-5; TRBD2 is taken as the D call from the table, unchecked against the DNA. TRBV1 is a listed pseudogene. The CDR3 totals 15 residues. CDR3 residues: CTSSQEASGIETQYF. In DNA, the CDR3 is TGCACCAGCAGCCAAGAGGCTAGCGGAATAGAGACCCAGTACTTC.

V and J are TRBV9 and TRBJ2-7; 8 bases align to TRBD1. CDR1 and CDR2 from the germline V gene are SGDLS and YYNGEE. V trimming: 0 bases; J trimming: 6 bases; junction bases outside the gene matches: 14. The CDR3 loop spans 17 amino acids. The CDR3 DNA reads as TGTGCCAGCAGCGTAGACCCACCCGGACAGGGAAGGGCCGAGCAGTACTTC. It yields the protein CASSVDPPGQGRAEQYF.

The V and J genes are TRBV6-4 and TRBJ2-1; 12 nucleotides line up with TRBD2. The ends lost 4 bases at V and 6 bases at J; junction bases unmatched: 13. The CDR3 has 18 amino acids. Germline V gene lookup returns CDR1 MRHNA and CDR2 SNTAGT. The CDR3 sequence is CASSVSPPGTSGFNEQFF. The DNA for the CDR3 is TGTGCCAGCAGTGTGTCCCCCCCCGGGACTAGCGGGTTCAATGAGCAGTTCTTC.

The chain is built from TRBV2 and TRBJ2-1; the match to TRBD2 covers 13 bases. From germline, CDR1 is SNHLY and CDR2 FYNNEI. This CDR3 is built from 16 residues. V shed 4 bases, J shed 7 bases, and the junction held 7 bases outside the gene matches. The CDR3 bases are TGTGCCAGCAGTGTACTCTGGACTAGCGGGAGAAATGAGCAGTTCTTC. The encoded protein is CASSVLWTSGRNEQFF. The variable domain in full, with the rest retrieved from reference TRBV2 and TRBJ2-1, is EPEVTQTPSHQVTQMGQEVILRCVPISNHLYFYWYRQILGQKVEFLVSFYNNEISEKSEIFDDQFSVERPDGSNFTLKIRSTKLEDSAMYFCASSVLWTSGRNEQFFGPGTRLTVL.

V usage is TRBV11-3 and J usage is TRBJ2-5; TRBD2 agrees at 11 bases. The V gene's germline CDR1 is SGHNT and CDR2 YENEEA. V lost 2 bases and J lost 5; bases outside the gene matches: 4. The CDR3 length is 15 residues. DNA of the CDR3: TGTGCCAGCAGCTTAACTAGCGGGAGTTTCGAGACCCAGTACTTC. Translated: CASSLTSGSFETQYF. The full variable domain, in which reference TRBV11-3 and TRBJ2-5 provide the parts outside the CDR3, is EAGVVQSPRYKIIEKKQPVAFWCNPISGHNTLYWYLQNLGQGPELLIRYENEEAVDDSQLPKDRFSAERLKGVDSTLKIQPAELGDSAVYLCASSLTSGSFETQYFGPGTRLLVL.

The V gene is TRBV30, the J gene TRBJ2-7; 8 nucleotides agree with TRBD2. The CDR3 is 13 residues long. Looked up from germline, CDR1 is GTSNPN and CDR2 is SVGIG (reference sequence). V was clipped by 4 bases and J by 4 bases; unmatched bases: 6. The CDR3 DNA sequence: TGTGCCTGGAATAGCGGGGCCGTTTACGAGCAGTACTTC. Translating gives CAWNSGAVYEQYF.

This rearrangement joins TRBV11-2 to TRBJ2-3; 12 nucleotides line up with TRBD2. V was pared by 5 bases and J by 4 bases, with 7 bases of the junction left unmatched. The germline CDR1 and CDR2 sequences are SGHAT and FQNNGV. The CDR3 is made up of 16 amino acids. CDR3 loop: CASSQGRLAGADTQYF. DNA for the CDR3: TGTGCCAGCAGCCAGGGTCGACTAGCGGGAGCAGATACGCAGTATTTT.

V usage is TRBV30 and J usage is TRBJ2-1; the D gene is possibly TRBD2 (5 bases). With 2 bases removed from V and 8 bases from J, the gap between germline ends came to 7 bases. The CDR3 totals 11 residues. Germline lookup yields CDR1 GTSNPN and CDR2 SVGIG (reference sequence). This chain's CDR3 is CAWSRGYEQFF. CDR3 DNA: TGTGCCTGGAGTCGAGGGTATGAGCAGTTCTTC. Together with reference TRBV30 and TRBJ2-1, the CDR3 gives the full variable domain: SQTIHQWPATLVQPVGSPLSLECTVEGTSNPNLYWYRQAAGRGLQLLFYSVGIGQISSEVPQNLSASRPQDRQFILSSKKLLLSDSGFYLCAWSRGYEQFFGPGTRLTVL.

The chain joins TRBV13 to TRBJ2-2; the D gene is possibly TRBD2 (5 bases). The CDR3 spans 14 residues. In germline, CDR1 is PRHDT, CDR2 FYEKMQ (reference sequence). V was cut by 2 bases and J by 6 bases, with 10 bases left in between. The CDR3 is CASSLLGGAGELFF. CDR3 nucleotides: TGTGCCAGCAGCTTACTCGGAGGAGCCGGGGAGCTGTTTTTT.

V and J are TRBV30 and TRBJ2-5, with D tentatively TRBD1 (5 bases). The DNA end is more similar to TRBJ2-7, so the J call may be wrong. The CDR3 runs to 12 residues. CDR1 and CDR2 from the germline V gene are GTSNPN and SVGIG (reference sequence). The DNA for the CDR3 is TGTGCCTTTGACAGCTACAGCTACGAGCAGTACTTC. This encodes CAFDSYSYEQYF.

This chain links TRBV10-2 with TRBJ1-3; D call uncertain. Between the trimmed V and J ends, which lost 0 bases and 4 bases, there was a span of 7 bases. From germline, CDR1 is WSHSY and CDR2 SAAADI. The CDR3 loop spans 14 amino acids. As DNA, the CDR3 is TGCGCCAGCAGTGAGTCTCTGACGGGAAACACCATATATTTT. Its translation: CASSESLTGNTIYF.

This chain joins TRBV18 and TRBJ1-5, with a possible D match to TRBD1 (5 bases). Germline V gene lookup returns CDR1 KGHSH and CDR2 LQKENI. V was pared by 3 bases and J by 4 bases, with 7 bases between. The CDR3 runs to 13 residues. In DNA, the CDR3 is TGTGCCAGCTCACCGGGGGAGAATCAGCCCCAGCATTTT. Amino acid sequence: CASSPGENQPQHF.